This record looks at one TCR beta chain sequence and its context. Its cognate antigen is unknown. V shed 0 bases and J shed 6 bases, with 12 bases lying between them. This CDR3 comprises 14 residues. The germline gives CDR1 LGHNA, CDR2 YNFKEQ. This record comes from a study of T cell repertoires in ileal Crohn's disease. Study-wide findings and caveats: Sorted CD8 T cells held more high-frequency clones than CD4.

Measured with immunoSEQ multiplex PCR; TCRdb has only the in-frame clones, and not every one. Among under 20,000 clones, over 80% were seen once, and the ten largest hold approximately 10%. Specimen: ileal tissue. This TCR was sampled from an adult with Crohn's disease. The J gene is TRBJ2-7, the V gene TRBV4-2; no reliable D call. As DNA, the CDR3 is TGTGCCAGCAGCCAAGACAAATCGGTCGGCGAGCAGTACTTC. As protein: CASSQDKSVGEQYF.